Included here is one TCR beta chain sequence, with context. Its specificity is unknown. Some clones are missing from TCRdb's copy, which holds only in-frame ones; the method was immunoSEQ multiplex PCR. The table lists 45,000 to 60,000 clones, approximately 80% of them singletons, with approximately 1.8% in the top ten. The data were obtained in a study of a mutant IDH1 vaccine in newly diagnosed glioma. Study information: Antecedent treatment encompassed radiotherapy, temozolomide, or their combination; the majority received both. Study observations and caveats: Changes to the top peripheral T cell clonotypes appeared unrelated to pseudoprogression. Immune responses arising from the vaccine appeared in approximately 92% of patients.

Trimming cost V 7 bases and J 0 bases, with 9 bases left between them. The CDR3 consists of 12 residues. The germline V gene has CDR1 GTSNPN and CDR2 SVGIG (reference sequence). This sample's time point: baseline, week 1 (first vaccination visit). The treatment denotes: pre-vaccination baseline after standard-of-care therapy. This clonotype originated in a woman in her forties with glioma. The sequences come from PBMCs, collected from a glioma patient treated with radiotherapy, temozolomide or both. The chain is built from TRBV30 and TRBJ1-2, with a possible D match to TRBD1 (5 bases). The CDR3 nucleotides are TGTGCCTCCCGACAGCCTAACTATGGCTACACCTTC. Its translation: CASRQPNYGYTF.